The following is a TCR beta chain sequence with its context. Its specificity is not known. The ends were cut back, 0 bases at V and 4 bases at J, with 7 bases in the middle. The CDR3 totals 13 residues. Germline CDR1 and CDR2: KGHSH and LQKENI. Sampled while nominally healthy, donors likely had unrecorded immune exposures. These data belong to a study of cytomegalovirus exposure and HLA in healthy donors. Findings and caveats of the study: There were over 150 TCR beta chains listed as cytomegalovirus-associated.

PCR employed 60 Vbeta and 13 Jbeta primers. Sequencing used immunoSEQ multiplex PCR; TCRdb keeps in-frame clones, though not all of them. The table lists 170,000 or so clones, around 84% of them singletons. The TCR was taken from a woman aged 40 to 50 in good health and CMV-seronegative. The sequencing sample was made of PBMCs. This chain joins TRBV18 and TRBJ2-7, with D hard to call. CDR3: CASSPPANYEQYF. The CDR3 DNA follows: TGTGCCAGCTCACCACCAGCCAATTACGAGCAGTACTTC.